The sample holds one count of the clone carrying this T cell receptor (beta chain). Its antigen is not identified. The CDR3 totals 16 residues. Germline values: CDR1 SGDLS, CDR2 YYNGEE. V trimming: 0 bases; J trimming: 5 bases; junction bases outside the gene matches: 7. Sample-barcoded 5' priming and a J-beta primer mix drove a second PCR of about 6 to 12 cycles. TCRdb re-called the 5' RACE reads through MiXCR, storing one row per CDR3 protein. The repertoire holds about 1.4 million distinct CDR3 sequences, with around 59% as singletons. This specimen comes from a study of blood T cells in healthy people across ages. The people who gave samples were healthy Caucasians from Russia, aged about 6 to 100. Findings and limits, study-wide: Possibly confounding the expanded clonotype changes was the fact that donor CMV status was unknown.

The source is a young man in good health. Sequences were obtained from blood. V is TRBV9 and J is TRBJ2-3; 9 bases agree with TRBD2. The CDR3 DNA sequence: TGTGCCAGCAGCGTAGTGGCGGGAGGGCCGGGAGATACGCAGTATTTT. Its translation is CASSVVAGGPGDTQYF.